Presented here are 6 T cell receptor beta chains from one specimen sequenced in a study of technical replicates of blood from several donors. The repertoire was sequenced with immunoSEQ multiplex PCR; TCRdb's copy has only in-frame clones and lacks some. This sample has roughly 100,000 clones, with around 93% found just once. Sequencing used T cells isolated from PBMCs. The source of these receptors is a human donor in good health.

The V gene is TRBV19, the J gene TRBJ1-5; 7 nucleotides agree with TRBD1. Germline values: CDR1 LNHDA, CDR2 SQIVND (reference sequence). The CDR3 totals 12 residues. The V segment lost 9 bases and the J segment 4 bases; nucleotides outside the gene matches: 3. In nucleotides, the CDR3 is TGTGCCAGCAAGACAGGGAATCAGCCCCAGCATTTT. This sequence encodes CASKTGNQPQHF.

CDR3 coding DNA: TGTGCCAGCAGCCTCGGGCTAGCGGCGGGTATAAATGAGCAGTTCTTC. It codes for CASSLGLAAGINEQFF. This chain links TRBV7-3 with TRBJ2-1; 7 bases are shared with TRBD2. CDR1 is SGHTA and CDR2 is FQGTGA in the germline V gene. With 5 bases clipped from V and 7 bases from J, the junction kept 14 bases outside the gene matches. The CDR3 covers 16 residues.

The chain is built from TRBV27 and TRBJ2-1; no clear D. Germline V gene sequence: CDR1 MNHEY, CDR2 SMNVEV (reference sequence). The CDR3 spans 13 residues. Trimming took off 0 bases at V and 3 bases at J, with 3 bases between the two ends. The CDR3 coding sequence is TGTGCCAGCAGTTTATCTCGCTACAATGAGCAGTTCTTC. Protein: CASSLSRYNEQFF.

In nucleotides, the CDR3 is TGTGCCAGCAGTGACTCTTTGCGGGGGACTCAGTACGAGCAGTACTTC. Translation gives CASSDSLRGTQYEQYF. This sequence joins TRBV6-4 and TRBJ2-7; 7 nucleotides agree with TRBD2. Unmatched junction bases numbered 9, after V lost 0 bases and J lost 4 bases. In germline, CDR1 is MRHNA, CDR2 SNTAGT. The CDR3 is 16 residues long.

This clone was found once. The chain couples TRBV7-9 to TRBJ1-1, with 7 positions matching TRBD1. Germline V gene data show CDR1 as SEHNR and CDR2 as FQNEAQ (reference sequence). The CDR3 consists of 14 residues. Trimming at V came to 5 bases and at J to 5 bases, leaving 8 bases not matched to a gene. CDR3 in amino acids: CASSHRQGRTEAFF. The CDR3, as DNA: TGTGCCAGCAGCCATCGACAGGGAAGAACTGAAGCTTTCTTT.

The CDR3: CASSEAKGLLYNEQFF. The CDR3 DNA sequence: TGTGCCAGCAGTGAAGCGAAGGGACTCCTTTACAATGAGCAGTTCTTC. The chain uses TRBV2 and TRBJ2-1; D may be TRBD2 (6 bases). Germline CDR1 and CDR2: SNHLY and FYNNEI. V was shortened by 0 bases and J by 4 bases, with 13 bases between the two germline ends. This CDR3 contains 16 residues.